The following is a T cell receptor beta chain sequence with its context. The CDR3 is 15 amino acids. Germline V gene lookup returns CDR1 SGHDT and CDR2 YYEEEE. The V gene lost 4 bases and the J gene lost 3 bases, with 15 bases spanning the gap. Produced via immunoSEQ multiplex PCR; TCRdb's table is partial and in-frame only. The data contain about 170,000 clones, around 89% of them singletons. The data belong to a study of blood T cell repertoires in COVID-19. The rearrangement links TRBV5-6 to TRBJ2-3, with D possibly being TRBD1 (6 bases). Sequencing was carried out using peripheral blood. The receptor comes from a man aged 50 or older who had recovered from COVID-19. In nucleotides, the CDR3 is TGTGCCAGCAGCGCGGGTACCAGGGGAACAGATACGCAGTATTTT. Translated: CASSAGTRGTDTQYF. The complete variable domain, with remaining parts taken from reference TRBV5-6 and TRBJ2-3, reads DAGVTQSPTHLIKTRGQQVTLRCSPKSGHDTVSWYQQALGQGPQFIFQYYEEEERQRGNFPDRFSGHQFPNYSSELNVNALLLGDSALYLCASSAGTRGTDTQYFGPGTRLTVL.